The sequence of this T cell receptor beta chain was determined in a study of T-cell reconstitution after alpha-beta-depleted transplantation in children. General study findings and limits: Roughly two months post-transplant, alpha-beta T cells reportedly originated from several hundred graft clones that had expanded. At the one-year point after transplant, T-cell counts and TCRbeta diversity were found to come mostly from T cells that had been newly produced. Surviving recipient T cells and thymic progenitors produced the high day-60 TCRbeta diversity seen in some patients.

This clonotype was counted a few times. The antigen is not known. The CDR3 consists of 15 residues. The V gene's germline CDR1 is SQVTM and CDR2 ANQGSEA. The V gene lost 4 bases and the J gene lost 3 bases, with 19 bases spanning the gap. A TCRbeta library incorporating unique molecular identifiers was prepared. TCRdb redid the calling of the PCR reads with MiXCR, one entry per CDR3 protein. The table includes some 310,000 distinct CDR3 sequences, around 25% detected once. The clonotype comes from a male patient between 5 and 17 years old who had a stem cell transplant for acute lymphoblastic leukemia, so the T cells may come from the graft donor. The chain links TRBV29-1 to TRBJ2-7; D unresolved. The input for sequencing was PBMCs, mostly from graft donor cells, taken 180 days after TCRalphabeta/CD19-depleted stem cell transplant. The CDR3 loop is CSVVARRRPYYEQYF. DNA of the CDR3: TGCAGCGTTGTGGCTAGAAGAAGGCCGTACTACGAGCAGTACTTC.